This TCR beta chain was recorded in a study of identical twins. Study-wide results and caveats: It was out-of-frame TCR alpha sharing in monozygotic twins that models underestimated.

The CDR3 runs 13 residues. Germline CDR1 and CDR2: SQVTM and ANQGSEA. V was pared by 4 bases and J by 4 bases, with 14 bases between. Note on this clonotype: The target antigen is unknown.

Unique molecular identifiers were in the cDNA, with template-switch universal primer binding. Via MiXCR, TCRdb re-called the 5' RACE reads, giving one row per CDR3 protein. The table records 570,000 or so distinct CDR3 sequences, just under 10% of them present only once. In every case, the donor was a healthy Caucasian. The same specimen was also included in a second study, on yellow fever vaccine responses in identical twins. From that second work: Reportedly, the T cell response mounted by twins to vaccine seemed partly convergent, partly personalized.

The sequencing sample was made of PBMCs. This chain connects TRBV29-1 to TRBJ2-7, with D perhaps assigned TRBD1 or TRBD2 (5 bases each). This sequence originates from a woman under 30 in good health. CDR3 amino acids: CSVVWGSLYEQYF. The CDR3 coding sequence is TGCAGCGTTGTTTGGGGGAGTCTATACGAGCAGTACTTC.